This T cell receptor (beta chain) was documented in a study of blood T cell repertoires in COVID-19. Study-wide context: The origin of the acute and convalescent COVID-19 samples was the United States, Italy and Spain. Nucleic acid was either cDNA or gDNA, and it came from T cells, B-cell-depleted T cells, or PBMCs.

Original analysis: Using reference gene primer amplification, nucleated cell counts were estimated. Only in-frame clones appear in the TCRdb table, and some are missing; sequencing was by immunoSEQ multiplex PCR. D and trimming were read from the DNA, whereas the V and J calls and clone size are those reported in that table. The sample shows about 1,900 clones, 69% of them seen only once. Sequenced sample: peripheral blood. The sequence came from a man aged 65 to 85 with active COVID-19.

The CDR3 region is CASSPSTGSYEQYF. DNA of the CDR3: TGTGCCAGCAGCCCGTCGACAGGCTCCTACGAGCAGTACTTC. V is TRBV7-2 and J is TRBJ2-7, with a tentative D call TRBD1 (6 bases). Trimming cost V 5 bases and J 0 bases, with 11 bases left between them. The CDR3 is 14 residues long. Looked up from germline, CDR1 is SGHTA and CDR2 is FQGNSA.